The rows below give T cell receptor beta chains drawn from one sample of a study of cytomegalovirus exposure and HLA in healthy donors. Libraries were prepared by immunoSEQ multiplex PCR; TCRdb keeps only in-frame clonotypes and omits some of them. The sample includes under 200,000 clones, around 77% seen only once; the top ten take about 1.4%. The specimen was PBMCs. Every receptor here comes from a woman aged 30 to 39 in good health and CMV-seronegative. Both conserved end residues are part of each CDR3. A D gene is named only where the DNA matches it firmly. Expanded clones are given a class, and other clones once, few, many or no size at all.

cdr3_length | j_call | clone_size | v_call | d_call | cdr3_aa | cdr3_nt
14 | TRBJ1-3 | - | TRBV19 | - | CASTGLNSGNTIYF | TGTGCCAGTACGGGACTGAACTCTGGAAACACCATATATTTT
12 | TRBJ2-3 | few | TRBV29-1 | TRBD1 | CSVGRGLDTQYF | TGCAGCGTTGGCAGGGGGCTAGATACGCAGTATTTT
16 | TRBJ2-3 | - | TRBV11-2 | - | CASSFPGRESADTQYF | TGTGCCAGCAGCTTCCCGGGAAGGGAGTCAGCAGATACGCAGTATTTT
15 | TRBJ1-1 | - | TRBV5-1 | - | CASSLAAEMNTEAFF | TGCGCCAGCAGCTTGGCCGCGGAGATGAACACTGAAGCTTTCTTT
13 | TRBJ2-7 | - | TRBV18 | - | CASSPAGTYEQYF | TGTGCCAGCTCACCGGCAGGGACCTACGAGCAGTACTTC
16 | TRBJ1-1 | - | TRBV7-2 | - | CASSPTGSVAWTEAFF | TGTGCCAGCAGCCCTACAGGGTCCGTTGCGTGGACTGAAGCTTTCTTT
14 | TRBJ2-5 | - | TRBV28 | TRBD1 | CASSTTGAGETQYF | TGTGCCAGCAGTACGACAGGGGCGGGAGAGACCCAGTACTTC
14 | TRBJ1-6 | - | TRBV2 | TRBD1 | CASIMGTGNSPLHF | TGTGCCAGCATCATGGGGACAGGGAATTCACCCCTCCACTTT
13 | TRBJ1-6 | once | TRBV15 | - | CATSRARVSPLHF | TGTGCCACCAGCAGAGCGAGGGTCTCACCCCTCCACTTT
14 | TRBJ2-7 | few | TRBV6-6 | - | CASSYVISSYEQYF | TGTGCCAGCAGTTACGTTATTAGCTCCTACGAGCAGTACTTC
14 | TRBJ2-3 | - | TRBV7-3 | - | CASSLESRPDTQYF | TGTGCCAGCAGCTTAGAGTCTAGACCAGATACGCAGTATTTT
13 | TRBJ1-5 | - | TRBV7-9 | - | CASSYRAGQPQHF | TGTGCCAGCAGCTACAGAGCTGGCCAGCCCCAGCATTTT
15 | TRBJ2-1 | - | TRBV6-5 | - | CASSFGTSPYNEQFF | TGTGCCAGCAGTTTCGGGACTTCACCTTACAATGAGCAGTTCTTC
16 | TRBJ2-3 | - | TRBV6-1 | - | CASSGPDKTNTDTQYF | TGTGCCAGCAGTGGACCGGACAAGACCAACACAGATACGCAGTATTTT
16 | TRBJ1-5 | - | TRBV18 | TRBD1 | CASSTGSGGSNQPQHF | TGTGCCAGCTCTACTGGATCAGGGGGGAGCAATCAGCCCCAGCATTTT
15 | TRBJ2-7 | - | TRBV5-1 | TRBD2 | CASSGAGEPFYEQYF | TGCGCCAGCAGCGGAGCGGGGGAGCCCTTCTACGAGCAGTACTTC
14 | TRBJ2-3 | once | TRBV6-5 | TRBD2 | CASKRRGGTDTQYF | TGTGCCAGCAAGCGGCGGGGGGGGACGGATACGCAGTATTTT
14 | TRBJ2-7 | - | TRBV2 | TRBD1 | CASKIETGGAEQYF | TGTGCCAGCAAAATTGAGACAGGGGGCGCGGAGCAGTACTTC
13 | TRBJ1-1 | - | TRBV6-1 | - | CASSDGGNTEAFF | TGTGCCAGCAGTGACGGAGGGAACACTGAAGCTTTCTTT
14 | TRBJ2-7 | - | TRBV7-9 | TRBD1 | CASSVSGQTYEQYF | TGTGCCAGCAGCGTTTCGGGACAGACCTACGAGCAGTACTTC
16 | TRBJ2-1 | - | TRBV7-2 | TRBD1 | CASSRTGTEFYNEQFF | TGTGCCAGCAGCCGTACCGGGACAGAGTTTTACAATGAGCAGTTCTTC
14 | TRBJ2-1 | - | TRBV5-1 | TRBD2 | CASSREGLNNEQFF | TGCGCCAGCAGCCGGGAGGGCCTCAACAATGAGCAGTTCTTC
15 | TRBJ2-1 | - | TRBV7-9 | - | CASSASPGTFNEQFF | TGTGCCAGCAGCGCGAGCCCAGGGACATTCAATGAGCAGTTCTTC
14 | TRBJ2-5 | - | TRBV5-1 | - | CASSLEGVGETQYF | TGCGCCAGCAGCTTGGAAGGGGTCGGGGAGACCCAGTACTTC
14 | TRBJ2-7 | - | TRBV7-2 | TRBD2 | CASSLVAGTYEQYF | TGTGCCAGCAGCTTAGTAGCGGGTACCTACGAGCAGTACTTC
16 | TRBJ1-1 | - | TRBV7-9 | - | CASSASGGAMNTEAFF | TGTGCCAGCAGCGCATCGGGGGGGGCCATGAACACTGAAGCTTTCTTT
14 | TRBJ1-5 | - | TRBV6-1 | - | CASSGQKEVQPQHF | TGTGCCAGCAGTGGACAGAAAGAGGTCCAGCCCCAGCATTTT
13 | TRBJ1-2 | - | TRBV27 | - | CASSFEQGHGYTF | TGTGCCAGCAGTTTTGAACAGGGTCATGGCTACACCTTC
14 | TRBJ1-1 | - | TRBV7-9 | - | CSSSKDSLNTEAFF | TGTTCCAGCAGCAAAGACAGCCTGAACACTGAAGCTTTCTTT
13 | TRBJ2-5 | - | TRBV11-2 | - | CASSFRLQETQYF | TGTGCCAGCAGCTTCAGACTACAAGAGACCCAGTACTTC
14 | TRBJ1-4 | - | TRBV25-1 | - | CASSLPGLGEKLFF | TGTGCCAGCAGTTTACCGGGACTAGGCGAAAAACTGTTTTTT
15 | TRBJ2-2 | - | TRBV5-1 | - | CASSLAGYNTGELFF | TGCGCCAGCAGCTTAGCAGGGTATAACACCGGGGAGCTGTTTTTT
14 | TRBJ2-3 | - | TRBV13 | - | CASSLVGVADTQYF | TGTGCCAGCAGCTTAGTAGGGGTGGCAGATACGCAGTATTTT
13 | TRBJ1-1 | - | TRBV7-2 | - | CASSFKRGTEAFF | TGTGCCAGCAGCTTCAAAAGGGGCACTGAAGCTTTCTTT
13 | TRBJ2-7 | - | TRBV5-1 | - | CASSLGQYYEQYF | TGCGCCAGCAGCTTGGGACAGTACTACGAGCAGTACTTC
14 | TRBJ1-1 | - | TRBV2 | - | CASSYGSMNTEAFF | TGTGCCAGCAGTTACGGGTCTATGAACACTGAAGCTTTCTTT
14 | TRBJ1-1 | - | TRBV11-2 | - | CASSLQGAATEAFF | TGTGCCAGCAGCTTACAGGGTGCGGCCACTGAAGCTTTCTTT
13 | TRBJ1-2 | - | TRBV5-1 | - | CASSMDSNYGYTF | TGCGCCAGCAGCATGGACAGTAACTATGGCTACACCTTC
11 | TRBJ1-4 | - | TRBV29-1 | - | CSGATNEKLFF | TGCAGCGGAGCAACTAATGAAAAACTGTTTTTT
11 | TRBJ2-2 | - | TRBV2 | - | CASNFPGELFF | TGTGCCAGCAATTTCCCGGGGGAGCTGTTTTTT
12 | TRBJ2-4 | - | TRBV7-9 | TRBD1 | CASSSQGDIQYF | TGTGCCAGCAGCTCTCAGGGGGACATTCAGTACTTC
14 | TRBJ1-1 | - | TRBV7-3 | - | CASSLTSLNTEAFF | TGTGCCAGCAGCTTAACTAGTCTGAACACTGAAGCTTTCTTT
14 | TRBJ2-7 | - | TRBV7-2 | - | CASSPAGPLRGQYF | TGTGCCAGCAGCCCGGCGGGACCGCTTCGAGGGCAGTACTTC
16 | TRBJ2-3 | - | TRBV9 | - | CASSVGGSLPTDTQYF | TGTGCCAGCAGCGTAGGGGGCAGTCTTCCCACAGATACGCAGTATTTT
12 | TRBJ1-2 | - | TRBV7-8 | TRBD1 | CASSSTGSGYTF | TGTGCCAGCAGCTCGACAGGGAGTGGCTACACCTTC
15 | TRBJ1-3 | - | TRBV7-9 | - | CASNLVQSSGNTIYF | TGTGCCAGCAACCTCGTACAGTCCTCTGGAAACACCATATATTTT
15 | TRBJ1-6 | - | TRBV2 | TRBD1 | CASIRQGPHRSPLHF | TGTGCCAGCATTCGACAGGGACCTCATCGTTCACCCCTCCACTTT
15 | TRBJ2-3 | - | TRBV5-4 | TRBD1 | CASRSGGVGGDTQYF | TGTGCCAGCCGATCAGGGGGTGTTGGGGGAGATACGCAGTATTTT
18 | TRBJ2-6 | few | TRBV15 | - | CATSRLPSRAPGANVLTF | TGTGCCACCAGCAGATTGCCGTCCAGGGCTCCTGGGGCCAACGTCCTGACTTTC
16 | TRBJ2-5 | - | TRBV9 | TRBD2 | CASSVGIAGTQETQYF | TGTGCCAGCAGCGTAGGAATAGCGGGGACCCAAGAGACCCAGTACTTC
12 | TRBJ1-1 | - | TRBV6-6 | - | CASSLNGGEAFF | TGTGCCAGCAGTTTAAACGGCGGTGAAGCTTTCTTT
12 | TRBJ1-6 | - | TRBV4-2 | - | CASSPGGSPLHF | TGTGCCAGCAGCCCCGGGGGTTCACCCCTCCACTTT
15 | TRBJ2-6 | - | TRBV7-3 | - | CASSSGGPGANVLTF | TGTGCCAGCAGCTCCGGGGGGCCTGGGGCCAACGTCCTGACTTTC
18 | TRBJ2-3 | - | TRBV5-1 | TRBD2 | CASSPQGLAVTSTDTQYF | TGCGCCAGCAGCCCACAGGGACTAGCGGTCACTAGCACAGATACGCAGTATTTT
13 | TRBJ2-1 | once | TRBV19 | - | CATQVPSYNEQFF | TGTGCCACGCAGGTGCCCTCCTACAATGAGCAGTTCTTC
13 | TRBJ2-7 | - | TRBV28 | - | CASTPGSSYEQYF | TGTGCCAGCACCCCCGGGAGCTCCTACGAGCAGTACTTC
14 | TRBJ1-6 | once | TRBV7-2 | - | CASSLLANNSPLHF | TGTGCCAGCAGCTTATTGGCCAACAATTCACCCCTCCACTTT